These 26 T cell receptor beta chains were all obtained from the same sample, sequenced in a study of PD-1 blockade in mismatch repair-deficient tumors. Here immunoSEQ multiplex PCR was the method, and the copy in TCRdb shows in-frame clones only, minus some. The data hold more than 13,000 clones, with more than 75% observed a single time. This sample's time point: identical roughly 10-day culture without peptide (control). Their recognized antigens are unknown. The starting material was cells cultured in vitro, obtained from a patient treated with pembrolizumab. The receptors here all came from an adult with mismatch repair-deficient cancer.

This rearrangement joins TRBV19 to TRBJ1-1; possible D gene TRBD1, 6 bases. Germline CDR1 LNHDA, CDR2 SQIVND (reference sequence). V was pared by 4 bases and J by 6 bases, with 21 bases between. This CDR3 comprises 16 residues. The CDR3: CASSRGYTGFDSEAFF. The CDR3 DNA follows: TGTGCCAGTAGTAGGGGTTACACAGGGTTCGATTCTGAAGCTTTCTTT.

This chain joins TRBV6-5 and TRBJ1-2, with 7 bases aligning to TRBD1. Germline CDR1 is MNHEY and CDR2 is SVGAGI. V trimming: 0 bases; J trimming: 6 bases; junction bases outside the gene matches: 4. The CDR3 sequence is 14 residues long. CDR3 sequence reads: CASSYSPGTDGYTF. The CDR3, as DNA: TGTGCCAGCAGTTACTCGCCCGGGACAGATGGCTACACCTTC.

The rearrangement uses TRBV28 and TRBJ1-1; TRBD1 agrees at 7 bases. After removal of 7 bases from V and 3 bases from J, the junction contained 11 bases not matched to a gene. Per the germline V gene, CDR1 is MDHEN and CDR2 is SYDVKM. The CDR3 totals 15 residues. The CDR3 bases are TGTGCCAGCAAACAGGGGATGGGATGGGACACTGAAGCTTTCTTT. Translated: CASKQGMGWDTEAFF.

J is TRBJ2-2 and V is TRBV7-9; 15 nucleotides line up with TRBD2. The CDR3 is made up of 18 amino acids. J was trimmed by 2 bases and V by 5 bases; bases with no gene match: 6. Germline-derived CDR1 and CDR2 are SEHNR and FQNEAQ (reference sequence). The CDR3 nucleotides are TGTGCCAGCAGCCCTCCGGGACTAGCGGGAGGTAACACCGGGGAGCTGTTTTTT. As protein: CASSPPGLAGGNTGELFF.

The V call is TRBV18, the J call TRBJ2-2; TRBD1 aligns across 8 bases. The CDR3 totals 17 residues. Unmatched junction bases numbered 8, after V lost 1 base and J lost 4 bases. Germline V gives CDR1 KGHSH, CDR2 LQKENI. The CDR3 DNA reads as TGTGCCAGCTCACCACGAATGACAGGGGAATCCACCGGGGAGCTGTTTTTT. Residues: CASSPRMTGESTGELFF.

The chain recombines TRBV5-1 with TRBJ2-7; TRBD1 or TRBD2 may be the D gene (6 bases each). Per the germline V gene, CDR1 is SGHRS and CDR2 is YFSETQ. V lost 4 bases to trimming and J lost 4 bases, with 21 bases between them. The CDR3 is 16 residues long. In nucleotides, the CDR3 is TGCGCCAGCAGCCCGGGACATCCCGCCCGGGGGTACGAGCAGTACTTC. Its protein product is CASSPGHPARGYEQYF.

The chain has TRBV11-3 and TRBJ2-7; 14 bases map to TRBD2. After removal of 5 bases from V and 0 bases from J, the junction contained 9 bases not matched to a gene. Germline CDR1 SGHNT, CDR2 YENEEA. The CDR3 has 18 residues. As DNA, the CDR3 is TGTGCCAGCAGCCTAGGGGGACTAGCGGGAGTATCCTCCTACGAGCAGTACTTC. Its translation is CASSLGGLAGVSSYEQYF.

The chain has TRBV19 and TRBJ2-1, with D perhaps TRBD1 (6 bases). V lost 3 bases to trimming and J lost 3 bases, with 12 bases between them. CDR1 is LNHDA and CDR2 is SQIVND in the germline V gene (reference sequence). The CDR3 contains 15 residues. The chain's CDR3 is CASSIEGEGYNEQFF. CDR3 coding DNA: TGTGCCAGTAGTATTGAGGGGGAAGGCTACAATGAGCAGTTCTTC. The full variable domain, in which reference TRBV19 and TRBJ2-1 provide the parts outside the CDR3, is DGGITQSPKYLFRKEGQNVTLSCEQNLNHDAMYWYRQDPGQGLRLIYYSQIVNDFQKGDIAEGYSVSREKKESFPLTVTSAQKNPTAFYLCASSIEGEGYNEQFFGPGTRLTVL.

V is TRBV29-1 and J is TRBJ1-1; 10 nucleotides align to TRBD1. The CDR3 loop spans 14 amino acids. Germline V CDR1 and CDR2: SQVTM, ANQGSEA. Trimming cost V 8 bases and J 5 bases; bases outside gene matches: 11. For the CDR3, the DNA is TGCAGCCACCTTGGGGACAGGGGACGAACTGAAGCTTTCTTT. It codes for CSHLGDRGRTEAFF.

The CDR3 sequence is CASSGVEPMNTEAFF. As DNA, the CDR3 is TGCGCCAGCAGCGGAGTGGAGCCCATGAACACTGAAGCTTTCTTT. This sequence joins TRBV5-1 and TRBJ1-1; D unresolved. Germline assignment: CDR1 SGHRS and CDR2 YFSETQ. V was clipped by 4 bases and J by 0 bases, with 13 bases between them. The CDR3 consists of 15 residues.

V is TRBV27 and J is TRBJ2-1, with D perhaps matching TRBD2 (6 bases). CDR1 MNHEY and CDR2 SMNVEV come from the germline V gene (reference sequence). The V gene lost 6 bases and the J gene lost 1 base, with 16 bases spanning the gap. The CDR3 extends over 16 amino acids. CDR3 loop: CASRVAPRGSYNEQFF. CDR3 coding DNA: TGTGCCAGCAGGGTCGCACCTCGGGGGTCCTACAATGAGCAGTTCTTC.

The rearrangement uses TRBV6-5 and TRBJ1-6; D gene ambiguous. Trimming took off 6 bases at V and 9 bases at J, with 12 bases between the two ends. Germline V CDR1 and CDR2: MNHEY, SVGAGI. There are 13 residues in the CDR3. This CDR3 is CASSTGARSPLHF. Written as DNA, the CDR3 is TGTGCCAGCAGCACGGGCGCCCGTTCACCCCTCCACTTT.

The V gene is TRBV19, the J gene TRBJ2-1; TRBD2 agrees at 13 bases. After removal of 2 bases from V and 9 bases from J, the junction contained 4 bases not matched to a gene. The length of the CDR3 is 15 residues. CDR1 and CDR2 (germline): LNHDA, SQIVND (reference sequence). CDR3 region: CASSISGLAGREQFF. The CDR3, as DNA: TGTGCCAGTAGTATATCGGGACTAGCGGGACGTGAGCAGTTCTTC.

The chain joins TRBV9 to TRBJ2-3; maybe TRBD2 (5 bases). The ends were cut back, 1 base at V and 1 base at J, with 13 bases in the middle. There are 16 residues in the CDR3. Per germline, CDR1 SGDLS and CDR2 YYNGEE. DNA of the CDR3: TGTGCCAGCAGCGTATGGCTAGCAGTCGGCACAGATACGCAGTATTTT. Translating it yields CASSVWLAVGTDTQYF.

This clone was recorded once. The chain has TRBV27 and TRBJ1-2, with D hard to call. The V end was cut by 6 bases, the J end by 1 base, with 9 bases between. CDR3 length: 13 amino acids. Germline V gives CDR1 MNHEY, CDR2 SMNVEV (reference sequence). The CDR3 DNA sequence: TGTGCCAGCAGCCTCCGGGATAACTATGGCTACACCTTC. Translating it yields CASSLRDNYGYTF.

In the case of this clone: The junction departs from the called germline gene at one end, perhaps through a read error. The CDR3 nucleotides read TGTGCCAGTAGTATGCGGTCTAGCGGGACCCCCCTGGACTTC. This codes for CASSMRSSGTPLDF. V and J are TRBV19 and TRBJ2-7; TRBD2 aligns across 9 bases. CDR3 length: 14 amino acids. Germline CDR1 reads LNHDA; CDR2 reads SQIVND (reference sequence).

The CDR3 reads CASGGLRQGATLNTEAFF. The CDR3 DNA is TGTGCCAGTGGGGGCCTACGGCAGGGGGCAACTTTGAACACTGAAGCTTTCTTT. The rearrangement joins TRBV7-6 to TRBJ1-1; 8 nucleotides match TRBD1. Per germline, CDR1 SGHVS and CDR2 FNYEAQ. The length of the CDR3 is 18 residues. After removal of 9 bases from V and 0 bases from J, the junction contained 18 bases not matched to a gene.

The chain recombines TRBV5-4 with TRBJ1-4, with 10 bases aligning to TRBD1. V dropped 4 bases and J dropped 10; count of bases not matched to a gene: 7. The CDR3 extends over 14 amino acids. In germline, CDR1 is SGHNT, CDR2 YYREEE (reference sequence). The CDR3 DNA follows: TGTGCCAGCAGCCAGGACAGGGGGGATGGAAAACTGTTTTTT. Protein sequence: CASSQDRGDGKLFF.

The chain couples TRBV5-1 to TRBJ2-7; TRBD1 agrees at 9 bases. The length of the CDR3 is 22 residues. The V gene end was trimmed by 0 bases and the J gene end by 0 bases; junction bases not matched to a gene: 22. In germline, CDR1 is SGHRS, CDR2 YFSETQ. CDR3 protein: CASSLDVWDREASGPISYEQYF. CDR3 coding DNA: TGCGCCAGCAGCTTGGACGTTTGGGACAGGGAGGCTAGCGGACCGATCTCCTACGAGCAGTACTTC. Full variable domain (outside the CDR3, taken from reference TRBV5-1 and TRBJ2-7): KAGVTQTPRYLIKTRGQQVTLSCSPISGHRSVSWYQQTPGQGLQFLFEYFSETQRNKGNFPGRFSGRQFSNSRSEMNVSTLELGDSALYLCASSLDVWDREASGPISYEQYFGPGTRLTVT.

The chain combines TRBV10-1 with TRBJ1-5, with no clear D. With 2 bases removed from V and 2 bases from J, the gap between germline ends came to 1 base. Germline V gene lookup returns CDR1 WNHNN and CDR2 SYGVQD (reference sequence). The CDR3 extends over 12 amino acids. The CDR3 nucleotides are TGCGCCAGCAGTGAGGGCAATCAGCCCCAGCATTTT. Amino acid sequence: CASSEGNQPQHF.

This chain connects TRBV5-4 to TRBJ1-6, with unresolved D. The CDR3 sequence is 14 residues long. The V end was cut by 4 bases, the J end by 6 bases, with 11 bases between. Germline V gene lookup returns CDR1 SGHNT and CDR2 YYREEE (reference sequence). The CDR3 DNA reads TGTGCCAGCAGCCTGCCCGTGGGTAATTCACCCCTCCACTTT. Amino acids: CASSLPVGNSPLHF. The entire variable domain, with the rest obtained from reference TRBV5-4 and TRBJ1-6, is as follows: ETGVTQSPTHLIKTRGQQVTLRCSSQSGHNTVSWYQQALGQGPQFIFQYYREEENGRGNFPPRFSGLQFPNYSSELNVNALELDDSALYLCASSLPVGNSPLHFGNGTRLTVT.

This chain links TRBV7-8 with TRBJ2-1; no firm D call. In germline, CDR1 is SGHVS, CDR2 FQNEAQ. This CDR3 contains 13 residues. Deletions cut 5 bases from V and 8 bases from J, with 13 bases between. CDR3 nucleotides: TGTGCCAGCAGCCCCAGCTTAGCCCATGAGCAGTTCTTC. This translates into CASSPSLAHEQFF.

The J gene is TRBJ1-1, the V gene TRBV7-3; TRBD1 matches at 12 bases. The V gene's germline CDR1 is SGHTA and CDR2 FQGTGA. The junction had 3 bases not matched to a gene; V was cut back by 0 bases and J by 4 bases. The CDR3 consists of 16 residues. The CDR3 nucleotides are TGTGCCAGCAGCTTAACGGGACAGGGGGCTGGCACTGAAGCTTTCTTT. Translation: CASSLTGQGAGTEAFF.

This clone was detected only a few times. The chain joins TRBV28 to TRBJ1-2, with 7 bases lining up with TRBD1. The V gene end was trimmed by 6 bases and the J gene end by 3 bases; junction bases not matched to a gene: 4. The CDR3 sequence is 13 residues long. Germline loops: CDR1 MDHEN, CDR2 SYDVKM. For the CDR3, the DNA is TGTGCCAGCAGCCGGGACAGCCACTATGGCTACACCTTC. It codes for CASSRDSHYGYTF.

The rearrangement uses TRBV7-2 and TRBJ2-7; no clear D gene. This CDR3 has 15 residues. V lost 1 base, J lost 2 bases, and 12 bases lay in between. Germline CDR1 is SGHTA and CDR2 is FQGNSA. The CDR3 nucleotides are TGTGCCAGCAGCTTAGGGGCACTTAGTACCTACGAGCAGTACTTC. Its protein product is CASSLGALSTYEQYF.

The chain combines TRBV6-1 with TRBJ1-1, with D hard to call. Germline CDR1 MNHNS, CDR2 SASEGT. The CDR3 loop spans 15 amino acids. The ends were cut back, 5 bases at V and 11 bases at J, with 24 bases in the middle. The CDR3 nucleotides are TGTGCCAGCAGTCCGAGGACGGCTTCCCCCTCGTTGGCTTTCTTT. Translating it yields CASSPRTASPSLAFF.